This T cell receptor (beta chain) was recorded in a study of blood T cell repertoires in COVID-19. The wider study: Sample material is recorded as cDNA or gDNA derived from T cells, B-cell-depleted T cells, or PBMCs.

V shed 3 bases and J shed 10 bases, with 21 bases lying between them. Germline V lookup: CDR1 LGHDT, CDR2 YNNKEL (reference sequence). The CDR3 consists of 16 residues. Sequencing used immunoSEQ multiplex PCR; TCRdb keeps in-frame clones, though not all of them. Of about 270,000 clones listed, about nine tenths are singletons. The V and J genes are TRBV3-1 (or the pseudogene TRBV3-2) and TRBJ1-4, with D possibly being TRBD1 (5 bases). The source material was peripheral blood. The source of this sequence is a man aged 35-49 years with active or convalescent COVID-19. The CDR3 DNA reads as TGTGCCAGCAGCCAGACCCAAGGCCAGGGAGGAGGAAAACTGTTTTTT. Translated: CASSQTQGQGGGKLFF.